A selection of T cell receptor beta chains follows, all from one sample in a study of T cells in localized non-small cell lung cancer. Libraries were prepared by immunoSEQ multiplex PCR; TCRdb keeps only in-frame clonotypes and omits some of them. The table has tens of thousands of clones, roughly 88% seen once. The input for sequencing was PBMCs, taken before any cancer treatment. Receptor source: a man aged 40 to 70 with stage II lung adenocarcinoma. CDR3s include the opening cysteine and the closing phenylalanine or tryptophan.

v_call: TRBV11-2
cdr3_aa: CASSLAGYLRRSFIEQFF

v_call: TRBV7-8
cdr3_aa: CASSLATGASEKLFF

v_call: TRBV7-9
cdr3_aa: CASSPPGDDEKLFF

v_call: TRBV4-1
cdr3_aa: CASSQDRDGGYTF

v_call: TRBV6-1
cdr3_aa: CASSEGENTEAFF

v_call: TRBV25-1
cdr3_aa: CASRYGGGYTF

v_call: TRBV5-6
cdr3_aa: CASSRINMGHLNYGYTF

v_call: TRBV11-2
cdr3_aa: CASSSPLRAHPEAFF

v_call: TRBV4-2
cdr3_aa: CASSQEEVRGYGSNQPQHF

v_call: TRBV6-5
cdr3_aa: CASSTGYQPQHF

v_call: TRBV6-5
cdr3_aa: CASSPWEYSNQPQHF

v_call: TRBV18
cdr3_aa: CASSPSYGEEETQYF

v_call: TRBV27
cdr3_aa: CASSETGRNTQYF

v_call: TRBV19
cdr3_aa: CACGDGGYGYTF

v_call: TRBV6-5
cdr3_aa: CASSYSLAGTDTQYF

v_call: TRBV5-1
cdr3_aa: CASSLMVNTEAFF

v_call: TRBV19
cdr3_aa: CASSKGGFEQFF

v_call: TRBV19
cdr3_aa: CASHMPPGEGLDQPQHF

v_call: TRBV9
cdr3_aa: CASSFTGDYGYTF

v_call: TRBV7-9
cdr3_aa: CASSPGTDSTLNEKLFF

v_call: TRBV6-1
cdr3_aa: CASRVPQGISTF

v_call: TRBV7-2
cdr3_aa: CASSSPPRGSPLHF

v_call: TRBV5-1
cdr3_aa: CASSLDISSYNEQFF

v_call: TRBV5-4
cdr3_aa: CASSLSGIGRYEQYF

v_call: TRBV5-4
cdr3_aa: CASSLFGGDGYTF

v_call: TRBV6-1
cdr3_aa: CASSESQQGSNQPQHF

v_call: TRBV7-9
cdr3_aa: CASSLDPTETQYF

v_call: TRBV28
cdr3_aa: CASSRQQTWEQYF

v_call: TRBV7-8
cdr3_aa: CASSSRLKETQYF